Shown below are 26 T cell receptor beta chains from a single sample sequenced in a study of blood T cell repertoires in COVID-19. Profiling relied on immunoSEQ multiplex PCR, and the TCRdb table lists in-frame clones only, not all of them. The data show around 90,000 clones, about 81% seen once. What was sequenced was peripheral blood. Source of these receptors: a human donor in a cohort sampled during active COVID-19.

This chain connects TRBV11-3 to TRBJ1-1; D unresolved. CDR3 length: 13 amino acids. Germline V lookup: CDR1 SGHNT, CDR2 YENEEA. Trimming took off 5 bases at V and 2 bases at J, with 9 bases between the two ends. The CDR3 spells CASSVTSNTEAFF. The CDR3, as DNA: TGTGCCAGCAGCGTCACGAGTAACACTGAAGCTTTCTTT.

This clone was counted between two and nine times. This chain joins TRBV2 and TRBJ2-7, with a weak D call TRBD2 (5 bases). This CDR3 is built from 12 residues. Between the trimmed V and J ends, which lost 6 bases and 3 bases, there was a span of 9 bases. Germline loops: CDR1 SNHLY, CDR2 FYNNEI. CDR3 region: CASRFAGYEQYF. Written as DNA, the CDR3 is TGTGCCAGCAGGTTTGCGGGCTACGAGCAGTACTTC.

V is TRBV5-6 and J is TRBJ2-1; 9 nucleotides line up with TRBD1. With V trimmed by 0 bases and J by 6 bases, 13 bases remained unmatched. Germline V gene data show CDR1 as SGHDT and CDR2 as YYEEEE. This CDR3 spans 18 amino acids. As DNA, the CDR3 is TGTGCCAGCAGCTTGGACAGGGGGCGCATTAGGGTTGGCAATGAGCAGTTCTTC. Residues: CASSLDRGRIRVGNEQFF.

This clone came up a few times. This rearrangement joins TRBV9 to TRBJ1-1; perhaps TRBD1 as D (5 bases). Germline CDR1 and CDR2: SGDLS and YYNGEE. This CDR3 contains 15 residues. The ends were cut back, 0 bases at V and 4 bases at J, with 13 bases in the middle. Here the CDR3 reads CASSVARDRFTEAFF. The CDR3 DNA is TGTGCCAGCAGCGTAGCCAGGGATAGGTTCACTGAAGCTTTCTTT. Full variable domain (remainder filled in from reference TRBV9 and TRBJ1-1): DSGVTQTPKHLITATGQRVTLRCSPRSGDLSVYWYQQSLDQGLQFLIQYYNGEERAKGNILERFSAQQFPDLHSELNLSSLELGDSALYFCASSVARDRFTEAFFGQGTRLTVV.

This chain connects TRBV2 to TRBJ2-5; 10 bases fit TRBD2. Trimming removed 2 bases from V and 5 bases from J; junction bases left unmatched: 5. This CDR3 contains 15 residues. Germline assignment: CDR1 SNHLY and CDR2 FYNNEI. CDR3 sequence reads: CASSENSGGDETQYF. CDR3 DNA sequence: TGTGCCAGCAGTGAAAACAGCGGGGGGGATGAGACCCAGTACTTC. Filled out from reference TRBV2 and TRBJ2-5, the complete variable domain reads EPEVTQTPSHQVTQMGQEVILRCVPISNHLYFYWYRQILGQKVEFLVSFYNNEISEKSEIFDDQFSVERPDGSNFTLKIRSTKLEDSAMYFCASSENSGGDETQYFGPGTRLLVL.

This clone was seen once. In DNA form, the CDR3 reads TGCGCCAGCAGCCAAGATTTCCTCTATGGCTACACCTTC. Protein sequence: CASSQDFLYGYTF. This sequence joins TRBV4-1 and TRBJ1-2; D is unclear. Germline CDR1 reads MGHRA; CDR2 reads YSYEKL. This CDR3 has 13 residues. V lost 0 bases to trimming and J lost 4 bases, with 6 bases between them.

J is TRBJ1-2 and V is TRBV3-1 (or the pseudogene TRBV3-2), with 10 bases that match TRBD1. CDR3 size: 15 residues. CDR1 and CDR2 (germline): LGHDT, YNNKEL (reference sequence). After removal of 4 bases from V and 3 bases from J, the junction contained 5 bases not matched to a gene. CDR3 amino acids: CASSPAGTGDYGYTF. DNA for the CDR3: TGTGCCAGCAGCCCGGCCGGGACAGGGGACTATGGCTACACCTTC.

The chain is built from TRBV6-6 and TRBJ2-5; D not resolved. V was clipped by 2 bases and J by 5 bases, with 9 bases between them. The CDR3 totals 13 residues. The germline CDR1 and CDR2 sequences are MNHNY and SVGAGI (reference sequence). The CDR3 DNA reads TGTGCCAGCAGTTACCCCCCCGGGGAGACCCAGTACTTC. Encoded protein: CASSYPPGETQYF.

The J gene is TRBJ1-6, the V gene TRBV2; D is undetermined. Germline CDR1 is SNHLY and CDR2 is FYNNEI. The CDR3 contains 14 residues. V dropped 4 bases and J dropped 9 bases, with 13 bases sitting between them. The CDR3 spells CASSVGFRGSPLHF. The CDR3 DNA reads as TGTGCCAGCAGTGTTGGGTTTCGAGGTTCACCCCTCCACTTT.

The V and J genes are TRBV9 and TRBJ1-4; 8 bases match TRBD1. This CDR3 is 14 amino acids long. Germline V gene data show CDR1 as SGDLS and CDR2 as YYNGEE. V trimming: 3 bases; J trimming: 7 bases; junction bases outside the gene matches: 5. CDR3 DNA: TGTGCCAGCAGCGAAACAGGGGGAGGTGAAAAACTGTTTTTT. Translating it yields CASSETGGGEKLFF.

The V gene is TRBV6-5, the J gene TRBJ1-1; 7 bases align to TRBD1. Germline V lookup: CDR1 MNHEY, CDR2 SVGAGI. The CDR3 loop spans 14 amino acids. The V and J ends lost 6 bases and 5 bases, in that order; junction bases with no gene match: 9. CDR3 sequence reads: CASRLDREFTEAFF. The DNA of the CDR3 is TGTGCCAGCAGACTAGACAGGGAGTTTACTGAAGCTTTCTTT.

The chain is built from TRBV7-3 and TRBJ2-7; 8 positions agree with TRBD1. The CDR3 length is 14 residues. With V trimmed by 5 bases and J by 5 bases, 8 bases remained unmatched. In germline, CDR1 is SGHTA, CDR2 FQGTGA. CDR3 DNA: TGTGCCAGCAGCCTCCAGACAGGGGATCACGAGCAGTACTTC. Its protein product is CASSLQTGDHEQYF.

This rearrangement joins TRBV11-2 to TRBJ2-5; possible D gene TRBD2, 7 bases. CDR1 is SGHAT and CDR2 is FQNNGV in the germline V gene. The CDR3 length is 18 residues. V dropped 6 bases and J dropped 5 bases, with 28 bases sitting between them. Written as DNA, the CDR3 is TGTGCCAGCAGGCCGGCTAGGGGTGCGGGGGCTGTTTTTGAGACCCAGTACTTC. Protein sequence: CASRPARGAGAVFETQYF.

CDR3 DNA: TGTGCCAGCAGTTTTGGGCAGTTCGATAACACCGGGGAGCTGTTTTTT. Encoded protein: CASSFGQFDNTGELFF. The rearrangement links TRBV6-2 or TRBV6-3 to TRBJ2-2, with D unclear. The CDR3 is 16 residues long. The germline CDR1 and CDR2 sequences are MNHEY and SVGEGT. V was shortened by 4 bases and J by 2 bases, with 14 bases between the two germline ends.

The chain is built from TRBV15 and TRBJ2-5; tentatively, D is TRBD1 (6 bases). Germline CDR1 is LNHNV and CDR2 is YYDKDF (reference sequence). V lost 4 bases and J lost 2, with 14 bases in between. The CDR3 covers 15 residues. CDR3 sequence reads: CATSINQGIQETQYF. The CDR3 nucleotides are TGTGCCACCAGCATAAACCAGGGGATACAAGAGACCCAGTACTTC.

V usage is TRBV5-1 and J usage is TRBJ1-2; weak D call: TRBD1 (6 bases). Germline lookup yields CDR1 SGHRS and CDR2 YFSETQ. The length of the CDR3 is 15 residues. The V and J ends lost 2 bases and 0 bases respectively, with 11 bases between them. The chain's CDR3 is CASSLNREANYGYTF. CDR3 bases: TGCGCCAGCAGCTTAAACAGGGAAGCTAACTATGGCTACACCTTC. The full variable domain, with the rest looked up from reference TRBV5-1 and TRBJ1-2, is KAGVTQTPRYLIKTRGQQVTLSCSPISGHRSVSWYQQTPGQGLQFLFEYFSETQRNKGNFPGRFSGRQFSNSRSEMNVSTLELGDSALYLCASSLNREANYGYTFGSGTRLTVV.

As to this clone: The junction departs from germline at one end; a sequencing error may be responsible. V usage is TRBV18 and J usage is TRBJ2-7; D gene uncertain. This CDR3 spans 16 amino acids. The V gene's germline CDR1 is KGHSH and CDR2 LQKENI. The CDR3 reads CASSPTLSRHRYGQYF. In DNA, the CDR3 is TGTGCCAGCTCACCTACGCTTTCGAGACATAGATACGGGCAGTACTTC.

J is TRBJ2-1 and V is TRBV19; TRBD2 might be the D (5 bases). The germline V gene encodes CDR1 LNHDA and CDR2 SQIVND (reference sequence). V dropped 4 bases and J dropped 7 bases, with 14 bases sitting between them. The CDR3 loop spans 14 amino acids. The CDR3 region has the DNA TGTGCCAGTAGTAGATCCCCCCCGGGGAATGAGCAGTTCTTC. This gives the protein CASSRSPPGNEQFF.

The chain combines TRBV19 with TRBJ1-2, with D maybe TRBD1 (6 bases). The germline V and J ends were trimmed by 3 bases and 7 bases, with 15 bases remaining between them. This CDR3 comprises 14 residues. CDR1 and CDR2 from the germline V gene are LNHDA and SQIVND (reference sequence). CDR3 DNA: TGTGCCAGTAGTATCACGACAGGCTCGTCTGGCTACACCTTC. Translated: CASSITTGSSGYTF.

The chain joins TRBV30 to TRBJ2-3; 9 positions agree with TRBD2. J lost 4 bases, V lost 3 bases, and 5 bases had no gene match. The V gene's germline CDR1 is GTSNPN and CDR2 SVGIG (reference sequence). This CDR3 has 14 amino acids. For the CDR3, the DNA is TGTGCCTGGAGGACTAGCGGACTAGCAGATACGCAGTATTTT. Amino acid sequence: CAWRTSGLADTQYF.

This clone was counted ten times or more. The chain uses TRBV19 and TRBJ1-1, with D perhaps matching TRBD1 (6 bases). CDR1 LNHDA and CDR2 SQIVND come from the germline V gene (reference sequence). This CDR3 region has 13 residues. V dropped 7 bases and J dropped 1 base, with 10 bases sitting between them. The DNA for the CDR3 is TGTGCCAGTAAGGTGACAGGGAACACTGAAGCTTTCTTT. It specifies CASKVTGNTEAFF.

The CDR3 loop is CSVATGIFYEQYF. The CDR3 DNA reads TGCAGCGTTGCGACCGGGATCTTCTACGAGCAGTACTTC. This chain connects TRBV29-1 to TRBJ2-7, with TRBD2 as a possible D gene (5 bases). V gave up 4 bases and J gave up 3 bases, with 13 bases separating them. The CDR3 is 13 residues long. Germline V CDR1 and CDR2: SQVTM, ANQGSEA.

This chain uses TRBV4-1 with TRBJ1-1; no definite D call. V was trimmed by 0 bases and J by 1 base, leaving 9 bases between them. This CDR3 is 15 amino acids long. Germline assignment: CDR1 MGHRA and CDR2 YSYEKL. CDR3 sequence (DNA): TGCGCCAGCAGCCAAGATGGGCTCTCGAACACTGAAGCTTTCTTT. This gives the protein CASSQDGLSNTEAFF.

This chain connects TRBV12-3 or TRBV12-4 to TRBJ1-5; weak D call: TRBD1 (6 bases). CDR3 length: 12 amino acids. Trimming pared 6 bases from V and 7 bases from J, leaving 10 bases between. The CDR3 here is CASSAGQQPQHF. The CDR3 coding sequence is TGTGCCAGCAGCGCAGGACAGCAGCCCCAGCATTTT.

The chain is built from TRBV9 and TRBJ1-6, with 10 bases identical to TRBD1. J was trimmed by 7 bases and V by 3 bases; bases with no gene match: 1. Germline values: CDR1 SGDLS, CDR2 YYNGEE. This CDR3 is built from 14 residues. As DNA, the CDR3 is TGTGCCAGCAGCGGGACAGGGGGGAATTCACCCCTCCACTTT. This gives the protein CASSGTGGNSPLHF.

The chain recombines TRBV5-1 with TRBJ2-1; tentatively, D is TRBD1 (6 bases). Trimming cost V 0 bases and J 4 bases, with 14 bases left between them. Germline-derived CDR1 and CDR2 are SGHRS and YFSETQ. The CDR3 extends over 16 amino acids. Written as DNA, the CDR3 is TGCGCCAGCAGCTTGGGTGGTGGGGGCGCTTACAATGAGCAGTTCTTC. Amino acid sequence: CASSLGGGGAYNEQFF.